These T cell receptor beta chains were read from a single sample in a study of blood T cells in healthy people across ages. TCRdb processed the 5' RACE reads anew with MiXCR; each CDR3 protein has one entry. The table lists 730,000 or so distinct CDR3 sequences, 40% to 50% of them singletons. The sample consisted of blood. The origin of the receptors is an elderly man in good health. Each CDR3 is given with its conserved first and last residue. D genes are given only for firm matches. Size tells how often a clone was seen (once, few, many) or the class of an expanded clone, and some rows leave it out.

CDR3nt: TGTGCCAGCAGCCGAGGGACAGGGGGATTACGAGGCTACACCTTC
CDR3aa: CASSRGTGGLRGYTF
d_gene: TRBD1
j_gene: TRBJ1-2
abundance: few
v_gene: TRBV4-2

CDR3nt: TGCAGTGCTAGATCACTAGCGAGAAGTGGCGCGAACACCGGGGAGCTGTTTTTT
CDR3aa: CSARSLARSGANTGELFF
d_gene: TRBD2
j_gene: TRBJ2-2
abundance: many
v_gene: TRBV20-1

CDR3nt: TGTGCCAGCAGTTACTCGATGGGGTTTAGCAATCAGCCCCAGCATTTT
CDR3aa: CASSYSMGFSNQPQHF
d_gene: NA
j_gene: TRBJ1-5
abundance: NA
v_gene: TRBV6-2/TRBV6-3

CDR3nt: TGTGCCAGCAGTAACCAACTATACGAGCAGTACTTC
CDR3aa: CASSNQLYEQYF
d_gene: NA
j_gene: TRBJ2-7
abundance: few
v_gene: TRBV25-1

CDR3nt: TGTGCCAGCAGTTTCAAAGAGGGGGGGTTTAATGGCTACACCTTC
CDR3aa: CASSFKEGGFNGYTF
d_gene: NA
j_gene: TRBJ1-2
abundance: few
v_gene: TRBV12-3/TRBV12-4

CDR3nt: TGTGCCAGCAGTATAGTAGCGGAGGAACGAGATACGCAGTATTTT
CDR3aa: CASSIVAEERDTQYF
d_gene: NA
j_gene: TRBJ2-3
abundance: few
v_gene: TRBV27

CDR3nt: TGTGCCAGCAGCCAAGGACCCCTACGCACAGATACGCAGTATTTT
CDR3aa: CASSQGPLRTDTQYF
d_gene: NA
j_gene: TRBJ2-3
abundance: few
v_gene: TRBV11-2

CDR3nt: TGTGCCAGCAGCTCACCGGGACCGCCTGGGGATACGCAGTATTTT
CDR3aa: CASSSPGPPGDTQYF
d_gene: NA
j_gene: TRBJ2-3
abundance: NA
v_gene: TRBV7-9

CDR3nt: TGTGCCAGCAGATGGGACAGGGCCACTAGTGAGCAGTACTTC
CDR3aa: CASRWDRATSEQYF
d_gene: TRBD1
j_gene: TRBJ2-5
abundance: NA
v_gene: TRBV27

CDR3nt: TGCAGCGTTGATCAGTTAGGGGCAGATACGCAGTATTTT
CDR3aa: CSVDQLGADTQYF
d_gene: NA
j_gene: TRBJ2-3
abundance: few
v_gene: TRBV29-1

CDR3nt: TGCAGCGTTTCCGGACAGGGGGCAGTAATGAACACTGAAGCTTTCTTT
CDR3aa: CSVSGQGAVMNTEAFF
d_gene: TRBD1
j_gene: TRBJ1-1
abundance: NA
v_gene: TRBV29-1

CDR3nt: TGTGCCAGCAGAGGGACTAGTAGATTCGAGCAGTACTTC
CDR3aa: CASRGTSRFEQYF
d_gene: TRBD2
j_gene: TRBJ2-7
abundance: NA
v_gene: TRBV7-9

CDR3nt: TGCAGTGCTAGTCCCGCGGGGTGGACTCCGTCGAAAGAGACCCAGTACTTC
CDR3aa: CSASPAGWTPSKETQYF
d_gene: NA
j_gene: TRBJ2-5
abundance: NA
v_gene: TRBV20-1

CDR3nt: TGTGCCAGCAGTGACGGTGGGGTCGGGGAAGGAGAGACCCAGTACTTC
CDR3aa: CASSDGGVGEGETQYF
d_gene: NA
j_gene: TRBJ2-5
abundance: many
v_gene: TRBV25-1

CDR3nt: TGCGCCAGCAGCCGAGAAACTAGCGGGGGGACAGATACGCAGTATTTT
CDR3aa: CASSRETSGGTDTQYF
d_gene: TRBD2
j_gene: TRBJ2-3
abundance: few
v_gene: TRBV4-3

CDR3nt: TGTGCCAGCAGCCGTACCACTCTACAGACAACCTACGAGCAGTACTTC
CDR3aa: CASSRTTLQTTYEQYF
d_gene: NA
j_gene: TRBJ2-7
abundance: NA
v_gene: TRBV5-5

CDR3nt: TGTGCCAGCAGCTCGTGGACTAGCGAATACAATGAGCAGTTCTTC
CDR3aa: CASSSWTSEYNEQFF
d_gene: TRBD2
j_gene: TRBJ2-1
abundance: many
v_gene: TRBV9

CDR3nt: TGTGCCAGCAGTAAAGACATCGGGAGTGGCTACACCTTC
CDR3aa: CASSKDIGSGYTF
d_gene: NA
j_gene: TRBJ1-2
abundance: few
v_gene: TRBV27

CDR3nt: TGTGCCAGCAGCTTAACTAATTACGAGCAGTACTTC
CDR3aa: CASSLTNYEQYF
d_gene: NA
j_gene: TRBJ2-7
abundance: many
v_gene: TRBV11-2

CDR3nt: TGCGCCAGCAGCCCTGCCCTAGCGGGATACGAGCAGTACTTC
CDR3aa: CASSPALAGYEQYF
d_gene: TRBD2
j_gene: TRBJ2-7
abundance: NA
v_gene: TRBV5-1

CDR3nt: TGCAGTGCTAGGGGACTAGCGGGGGGGCTTTACAATGAGCAGTTCTTC
CDR3aa: CSARGLAGGLYNEQFF
d_gene: TRBD2
j_gene: TRBJ2-1
abundance: NA
v_gene: TRBV20-1

CDR3nt: TGTGCCACCAGTGGGGGACAGGGTTTCGGCTACACCTTC
CDR3aa: CATSGGQGFGYTF
d_gene: TRBD1
j_gene: TRBJ1-2
abundance: many
v_gene: TRBV24-1

CDR3nt: TGTGCCAACAGTTCAGGACGGGTTAGCACAGATACGCAGTATTTT
CDR3aa: CANSSGRVSTDTQYF
d_gene: NA
j_gene: TRBJ2-3
abundance: NA
v_gene: TRBV6-5

CDR3nt: TGCAGCGTGGGGGCAGCGGAACCTTACAATGAGCAGTACTTC
CDR3aa: CSVGAAEPYNEQYF
d_gene: NA
j_gene: TRBJ2-7
abundance: few
v_gene: TRBV29-1

CDR3nt: TGCAGTGCTAGCCCCCGGGACACTTACTCCTACGAGCAGTACTTC
CDR3aa: CSASPRDTYSYEQYF
d_gene: NA
j_gene: TRBJ2-7
abundance: NA
v_gene: TRBV20-1